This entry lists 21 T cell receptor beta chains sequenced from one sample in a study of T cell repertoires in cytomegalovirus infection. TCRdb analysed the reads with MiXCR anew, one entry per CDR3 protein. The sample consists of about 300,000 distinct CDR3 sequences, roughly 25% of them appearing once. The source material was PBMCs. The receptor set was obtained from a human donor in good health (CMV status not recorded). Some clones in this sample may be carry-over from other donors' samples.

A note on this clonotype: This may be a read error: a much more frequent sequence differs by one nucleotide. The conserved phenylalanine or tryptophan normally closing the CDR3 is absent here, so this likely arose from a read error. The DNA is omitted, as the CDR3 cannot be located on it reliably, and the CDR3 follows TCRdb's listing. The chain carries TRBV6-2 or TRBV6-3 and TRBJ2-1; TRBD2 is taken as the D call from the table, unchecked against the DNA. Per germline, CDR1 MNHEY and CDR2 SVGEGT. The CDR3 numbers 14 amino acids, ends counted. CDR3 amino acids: CASKNAGLAGELFL.

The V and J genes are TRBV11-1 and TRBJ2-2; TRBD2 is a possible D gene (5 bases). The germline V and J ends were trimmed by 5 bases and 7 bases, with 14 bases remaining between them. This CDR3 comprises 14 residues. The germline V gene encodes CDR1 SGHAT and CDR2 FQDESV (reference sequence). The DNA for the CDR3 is TGTGCCAGCAGCCTAGGAAGAGGGAACGGGGAGCTGTTTTTT. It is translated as CASSLGRGNGELFF.

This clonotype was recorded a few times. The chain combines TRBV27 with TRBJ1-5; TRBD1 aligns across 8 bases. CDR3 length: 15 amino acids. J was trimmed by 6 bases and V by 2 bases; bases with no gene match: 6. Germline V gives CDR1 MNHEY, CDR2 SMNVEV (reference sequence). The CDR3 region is CASSLSTGGSQPQHF. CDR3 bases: TGTGCCAGCAGTTTAAGCACAGGGGGAAGTCAGCCCCAGCATTTT.

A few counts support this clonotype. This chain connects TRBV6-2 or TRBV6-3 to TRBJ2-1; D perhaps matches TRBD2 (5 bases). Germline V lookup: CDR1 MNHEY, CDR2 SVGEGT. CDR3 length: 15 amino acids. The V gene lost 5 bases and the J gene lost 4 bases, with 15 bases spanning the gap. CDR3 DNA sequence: TGTGCCAGCAGTCGACTACCCGGCCCGTACAATGAGCAGTTCTTC. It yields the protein CASSRLPGPYNEQFF.

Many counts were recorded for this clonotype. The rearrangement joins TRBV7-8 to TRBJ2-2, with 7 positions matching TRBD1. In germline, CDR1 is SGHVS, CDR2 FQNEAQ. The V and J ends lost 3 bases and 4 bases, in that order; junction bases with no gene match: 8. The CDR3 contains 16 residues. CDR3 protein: CASSFEGTEPTGELFF. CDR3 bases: TGTGCCAGCAGCTTCGAAGGGACAGAGCCCACCGGGGAGCTGTTTTTT.

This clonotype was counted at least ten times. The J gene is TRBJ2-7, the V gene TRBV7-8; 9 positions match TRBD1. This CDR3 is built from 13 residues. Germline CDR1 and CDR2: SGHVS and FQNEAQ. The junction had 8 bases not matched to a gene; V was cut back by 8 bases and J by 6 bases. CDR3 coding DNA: TGTGCCAGCTCCCGGAGGACAGGGGTCGAGCAGTACTTC. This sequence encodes CASSRRTGVEQYF.

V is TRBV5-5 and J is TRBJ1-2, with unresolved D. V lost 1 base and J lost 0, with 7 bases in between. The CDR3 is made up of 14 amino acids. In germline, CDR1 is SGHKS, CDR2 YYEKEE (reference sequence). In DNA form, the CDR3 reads TGTGCCAGCAGCTTGACCGCTACTAACTATGGCTACACCTTC. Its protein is CASSLTATNYGYTF.

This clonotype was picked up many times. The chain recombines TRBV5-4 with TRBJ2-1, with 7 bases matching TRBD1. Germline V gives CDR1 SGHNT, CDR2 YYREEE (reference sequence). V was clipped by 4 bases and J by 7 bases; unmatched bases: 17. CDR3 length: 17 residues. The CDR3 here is CASSPTGKGAGLNEQFF. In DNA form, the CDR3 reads TGTGCCAGCAGCCCAACGGGTAAGGGGGCGGGTTTGAATGAGCAGTTCTTC. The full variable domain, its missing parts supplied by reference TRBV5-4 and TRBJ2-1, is ETGVTQSPTHLIKTRGQQVTLRCSSQSGHNTVSWYQQALGQGPQFIFQYYREEENGRGNFPPRFSGLQFPNYSSELNVNALELDDSALYLCASSPTGKGAGLNEQFFGPGTRLTVL.

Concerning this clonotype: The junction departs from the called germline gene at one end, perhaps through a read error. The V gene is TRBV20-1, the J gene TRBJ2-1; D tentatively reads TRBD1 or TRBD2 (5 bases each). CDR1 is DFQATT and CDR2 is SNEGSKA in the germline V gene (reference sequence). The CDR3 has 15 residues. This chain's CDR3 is CSARDVRGSYYEQFF. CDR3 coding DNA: TGCAGTGCTAGAGATGTACGGGGCTCCTACTATGAGCAGTTCTTC.

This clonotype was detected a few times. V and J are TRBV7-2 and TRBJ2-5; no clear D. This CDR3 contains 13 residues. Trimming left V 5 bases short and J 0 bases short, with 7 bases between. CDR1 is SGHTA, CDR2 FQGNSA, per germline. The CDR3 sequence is CASSPSDQETQYF. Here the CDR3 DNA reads TGTGCCAGCAGCCCCAGCGACCAAGAGACCCAGTACTTC.

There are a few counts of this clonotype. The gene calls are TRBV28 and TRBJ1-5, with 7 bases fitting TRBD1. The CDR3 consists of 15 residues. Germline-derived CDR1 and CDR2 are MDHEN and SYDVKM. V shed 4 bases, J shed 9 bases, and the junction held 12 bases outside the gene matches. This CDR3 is CASSSPTGARRPQHF. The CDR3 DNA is TGTGCCAGCAGTTCTCCCACAGGGGCCCGGCGGCCCCAGCATTTT.

The CDR3 DNA is TGTGCCAGCAGCCACGGACAGATCTTCAATCAGCCCCAGCATTTT. This encodes CASSHGQIFNQPQHF. V and J are TRBV6-2 or TRBV6-3 and TRBJ1-5, with D possibly matching TRBD1 (6 bases). The CDR3 is made up of 15 amino acids. The ends were cut back, 6 bases at V and 3 bases at J, with 15 bases in the middle. Germline CDR1 MNHEY, CDR2 SVGEGT.

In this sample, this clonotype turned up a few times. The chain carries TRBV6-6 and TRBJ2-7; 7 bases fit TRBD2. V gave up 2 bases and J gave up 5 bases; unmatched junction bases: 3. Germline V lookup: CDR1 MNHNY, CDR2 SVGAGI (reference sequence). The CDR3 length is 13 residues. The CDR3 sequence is CASSYRRENEQYF. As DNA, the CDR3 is TGTGCCAGCAGTTACCGGCGGGAGAACGAGCAGTACTTC.

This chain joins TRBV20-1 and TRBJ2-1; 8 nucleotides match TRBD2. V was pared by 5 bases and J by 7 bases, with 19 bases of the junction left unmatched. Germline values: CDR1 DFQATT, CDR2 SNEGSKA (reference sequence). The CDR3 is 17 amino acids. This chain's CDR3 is CSAGTGWSSGSLNEQFF. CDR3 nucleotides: TGCAGTGCTGGAACGGGGTGGTCCAGCGGGAGTTTGAATGAGCAGTTCTTC.

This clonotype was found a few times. CDR3 residues: CASSSPGQGVPEAFF. CDR3 nucleotides: TGTGCCAGCAGTTCCCCGGGACAGGGAGTACCTGAAGCTTTCTTT. V and J are TRBV12-3 or TRBV12-4 and TRBJ1-1; 9 bases fit TRBD1. The junction had 9 bases not matched to a gene; V was cut back by 4 bases and J by 6 bases. The CDR3 consists of 15 residues.

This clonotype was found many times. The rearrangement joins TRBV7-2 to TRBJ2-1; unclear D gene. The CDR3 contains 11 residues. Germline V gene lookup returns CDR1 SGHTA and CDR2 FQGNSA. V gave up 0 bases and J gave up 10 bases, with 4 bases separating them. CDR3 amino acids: CASSLAGEQFF. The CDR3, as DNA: TGTGCCAGCAGCTTAGCTGGGGAGCAGTTCTTC.

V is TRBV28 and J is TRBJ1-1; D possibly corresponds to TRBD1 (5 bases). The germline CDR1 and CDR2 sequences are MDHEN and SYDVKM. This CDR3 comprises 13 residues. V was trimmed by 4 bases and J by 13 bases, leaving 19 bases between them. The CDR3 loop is CASSSPSRGEGFF. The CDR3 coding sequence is TGTGCCAGCAGTTCCCCAAGTCGGGGGGAGGGTTTCTTT.

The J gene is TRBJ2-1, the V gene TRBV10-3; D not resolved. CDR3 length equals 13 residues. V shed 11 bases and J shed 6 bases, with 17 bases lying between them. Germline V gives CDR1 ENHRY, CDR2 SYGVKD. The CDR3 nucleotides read TGTGCCGTCCACGGTGGTCCTACCAATGAGCAGTTCTTC. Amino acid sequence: CAVHGGPTNEQFF.

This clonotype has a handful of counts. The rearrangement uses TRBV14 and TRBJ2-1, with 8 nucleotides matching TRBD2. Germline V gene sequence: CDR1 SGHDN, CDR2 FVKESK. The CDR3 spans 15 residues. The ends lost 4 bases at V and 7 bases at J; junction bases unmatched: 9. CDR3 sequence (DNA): TGTGCCAGCAGCCTTCTGGCGGGGGGATCGAATGAGCAGTTCTTC. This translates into CASSLLAGGSNEQFF.

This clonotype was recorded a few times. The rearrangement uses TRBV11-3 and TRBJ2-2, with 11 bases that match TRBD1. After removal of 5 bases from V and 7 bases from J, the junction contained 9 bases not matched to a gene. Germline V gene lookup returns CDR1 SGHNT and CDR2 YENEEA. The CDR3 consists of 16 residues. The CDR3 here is CASSPGQGGVNGELFF. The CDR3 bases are TGTGCCAGCAGCCCGGGACAGGGGGGAGTCAACGGGGAGCTGTTTTTT.

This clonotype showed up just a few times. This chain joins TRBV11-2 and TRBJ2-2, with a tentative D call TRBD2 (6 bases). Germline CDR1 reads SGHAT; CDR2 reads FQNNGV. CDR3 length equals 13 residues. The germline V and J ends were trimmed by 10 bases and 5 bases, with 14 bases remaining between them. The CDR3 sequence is CAIVGGGTGELFF. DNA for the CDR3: TGTGCCATCGTGGGGGGAGGTACCGGGGAGCTGTTTTTT.